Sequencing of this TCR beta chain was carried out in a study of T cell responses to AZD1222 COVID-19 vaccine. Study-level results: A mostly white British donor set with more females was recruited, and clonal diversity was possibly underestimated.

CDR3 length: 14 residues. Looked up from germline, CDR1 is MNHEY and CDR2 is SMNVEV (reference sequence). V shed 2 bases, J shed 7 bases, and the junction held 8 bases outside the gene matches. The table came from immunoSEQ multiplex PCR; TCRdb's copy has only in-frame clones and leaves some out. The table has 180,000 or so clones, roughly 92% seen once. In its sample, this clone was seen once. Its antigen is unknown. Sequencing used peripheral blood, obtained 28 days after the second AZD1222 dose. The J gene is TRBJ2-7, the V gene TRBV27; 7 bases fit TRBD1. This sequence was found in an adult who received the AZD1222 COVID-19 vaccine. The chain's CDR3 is CASSLRDRRREQYF. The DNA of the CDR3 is TGTGCCAGCAGTTTAAGGGACAGAAGAAGGGAGCAGTACTTC.